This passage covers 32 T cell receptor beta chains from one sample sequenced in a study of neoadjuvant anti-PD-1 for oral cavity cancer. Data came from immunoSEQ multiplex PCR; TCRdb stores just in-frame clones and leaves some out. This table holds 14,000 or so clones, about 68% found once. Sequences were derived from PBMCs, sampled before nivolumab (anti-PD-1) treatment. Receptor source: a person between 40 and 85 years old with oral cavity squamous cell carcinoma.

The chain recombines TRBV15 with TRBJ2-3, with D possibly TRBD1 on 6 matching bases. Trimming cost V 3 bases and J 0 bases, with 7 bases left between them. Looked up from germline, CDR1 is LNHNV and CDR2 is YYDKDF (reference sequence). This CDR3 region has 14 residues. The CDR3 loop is CATSRGASTDTQYF. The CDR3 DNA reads TGTGCCACCAGCAGGGGGGCGAGCACAGATACGCAGTATTTT. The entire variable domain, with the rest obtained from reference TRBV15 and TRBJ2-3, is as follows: DAMVIQNPRYQVTQFGKPVTLSCSQTLNHNVMYWYQQKSSQAPKLLFHYYDKDFNNEADTPDNFQSRRPNTSFCFLDIRSPGLGDTAMYLCATSRGASTDTQYFGPGTRLTVL.

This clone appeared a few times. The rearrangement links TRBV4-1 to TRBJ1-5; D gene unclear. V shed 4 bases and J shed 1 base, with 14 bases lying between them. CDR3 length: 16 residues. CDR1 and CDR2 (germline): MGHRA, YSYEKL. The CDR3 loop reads CASSPVKGSSNQPQHF. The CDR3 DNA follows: TGCGCCAGCAGCCCCGTCAAGGGTTCAAGCAATCAGCCCCAGCATTTT.

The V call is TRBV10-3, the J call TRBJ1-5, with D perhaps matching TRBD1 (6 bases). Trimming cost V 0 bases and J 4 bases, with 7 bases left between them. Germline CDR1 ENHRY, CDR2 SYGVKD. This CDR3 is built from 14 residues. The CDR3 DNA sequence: TGTGCCATCAGTGAGTCAACAGGGAATCAGCCCCAGCATTTT. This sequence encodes CAISESTGNQPQHF.

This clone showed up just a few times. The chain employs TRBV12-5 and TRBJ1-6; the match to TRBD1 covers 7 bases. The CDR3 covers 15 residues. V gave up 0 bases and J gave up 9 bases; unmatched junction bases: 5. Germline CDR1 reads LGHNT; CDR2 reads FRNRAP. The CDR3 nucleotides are TGTGCTAGTGGTTTGGTGGCAGGGGGATTTTCACCCCTCCACTTT. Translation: CASGLVAGGFSPLHF.

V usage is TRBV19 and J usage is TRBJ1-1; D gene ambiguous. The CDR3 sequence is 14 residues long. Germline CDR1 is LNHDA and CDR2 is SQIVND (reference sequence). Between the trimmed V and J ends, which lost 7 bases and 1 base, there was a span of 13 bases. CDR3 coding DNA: TGTGCCAGTACCTCCCTAGGGAGGAACACTGAAGCTTTCTTT. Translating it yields CASTSLGRNTEAFF.

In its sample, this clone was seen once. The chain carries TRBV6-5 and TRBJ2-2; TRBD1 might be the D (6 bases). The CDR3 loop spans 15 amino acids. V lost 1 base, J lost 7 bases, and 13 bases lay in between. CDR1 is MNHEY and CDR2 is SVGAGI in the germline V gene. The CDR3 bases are TGTGCCAGCAGTTACTTTCAACAGGGCTACGGGGAGCTGTTTTTT. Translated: CASSYFQQGYGELFF.

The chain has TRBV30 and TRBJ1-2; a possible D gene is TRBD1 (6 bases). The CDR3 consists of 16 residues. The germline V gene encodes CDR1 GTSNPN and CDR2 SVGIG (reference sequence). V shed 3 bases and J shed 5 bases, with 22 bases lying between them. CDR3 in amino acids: CAWRAPGHPNGYGYTF. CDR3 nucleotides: TGTGCCTGGAGGGCTCCGGGACACCCAAATGGTTATGGCTACACCTTC.

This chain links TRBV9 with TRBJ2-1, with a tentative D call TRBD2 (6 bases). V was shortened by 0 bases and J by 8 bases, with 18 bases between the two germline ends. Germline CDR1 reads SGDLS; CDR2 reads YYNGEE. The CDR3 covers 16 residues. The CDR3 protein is CASSVVSAGLRHEQFF. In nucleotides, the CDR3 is TGTGCCAGCAGCGTAGTATCAGCAGGACTACGCCATGAGCAGTTCTTC.

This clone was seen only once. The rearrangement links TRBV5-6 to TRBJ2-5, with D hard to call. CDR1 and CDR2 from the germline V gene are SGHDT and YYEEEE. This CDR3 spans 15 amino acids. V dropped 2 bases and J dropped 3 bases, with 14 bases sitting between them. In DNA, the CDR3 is TGTGCCAGCAGCTTTTTTTTTCGTACGGAAGAGACCCAGTACTTC. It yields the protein CASSFFFRTEETQYF.

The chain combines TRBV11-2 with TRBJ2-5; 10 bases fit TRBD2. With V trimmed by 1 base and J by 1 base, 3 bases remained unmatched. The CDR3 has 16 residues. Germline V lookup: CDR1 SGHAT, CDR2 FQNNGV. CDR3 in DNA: TGTGCCAGCAGCTTAGCCAGACTAGCGGGCCAAGAGACCCAGTACTTC. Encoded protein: CASSLARLAGQETQYF. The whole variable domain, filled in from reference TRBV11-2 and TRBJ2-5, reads EAGVAQSPRYKIIEKRQSVAFWCNPISGHATLYWYQQILGQGPKLLIQFQNNGVVDDSQLPKDRFSAERLKGVDSTLKIQPAKLEDSAVYLCASSLARLAGQETQYFGPGTRLLVL.

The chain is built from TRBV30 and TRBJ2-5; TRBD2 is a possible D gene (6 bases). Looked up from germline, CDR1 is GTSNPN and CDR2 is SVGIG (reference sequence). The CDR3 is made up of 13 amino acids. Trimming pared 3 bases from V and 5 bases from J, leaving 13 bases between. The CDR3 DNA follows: TGTGCCTGGAGCCCGGGGGTCTCCGAGACCCAGTACTTC. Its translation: CAWSPGVSETQYF.

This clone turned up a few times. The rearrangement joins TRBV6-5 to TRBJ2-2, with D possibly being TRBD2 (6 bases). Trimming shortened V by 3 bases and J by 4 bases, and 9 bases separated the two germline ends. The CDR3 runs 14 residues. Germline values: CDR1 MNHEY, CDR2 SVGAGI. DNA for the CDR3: TGTGCCAGCAGTTATAGCGGAGCCACCGGGGAGCTGTTTTTT. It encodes CASSYSGATGELFF.

CDR3 coding DNA: TGTGCCAGCACCCGAACCCAGGGTCACCGCCCAGATACGCAGTATTTT. It encodes CASTRTQGHRPDTQYF. J is TRBJ2-3 and V is TRBV28, with D perhaps TRBD1 (5 bases). Trimming left V 7 bases short and J 4 bases short, with 21 bases between. CDR3 size: 16 residues. Germline V gene data show CDR1 as MDHEN and CDR2 as SYDVKM.

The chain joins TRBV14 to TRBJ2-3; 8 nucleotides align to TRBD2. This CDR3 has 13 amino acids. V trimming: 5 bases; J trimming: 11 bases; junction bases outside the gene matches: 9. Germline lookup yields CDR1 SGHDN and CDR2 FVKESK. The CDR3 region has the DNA TGTGCCAGCAGCAACAGCGGGAGCGGGCGGCAGTATTTT. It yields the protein CASSNSGSGRQYF.

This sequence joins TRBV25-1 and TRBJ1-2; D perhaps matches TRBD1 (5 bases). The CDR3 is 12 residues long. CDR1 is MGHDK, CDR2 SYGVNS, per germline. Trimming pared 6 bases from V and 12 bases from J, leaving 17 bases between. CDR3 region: CASSEPGRGNTF. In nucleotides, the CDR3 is TGTGCCAGCAGCGAACCGGGACGAGGAAACACCTTC.

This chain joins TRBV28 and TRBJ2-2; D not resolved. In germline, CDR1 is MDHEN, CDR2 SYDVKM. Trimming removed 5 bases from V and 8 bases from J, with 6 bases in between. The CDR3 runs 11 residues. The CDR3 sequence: CASSSYGELFF. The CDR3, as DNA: TGTGCCAGCAGTAGTTATGGGGAGCTGTTTTTT.

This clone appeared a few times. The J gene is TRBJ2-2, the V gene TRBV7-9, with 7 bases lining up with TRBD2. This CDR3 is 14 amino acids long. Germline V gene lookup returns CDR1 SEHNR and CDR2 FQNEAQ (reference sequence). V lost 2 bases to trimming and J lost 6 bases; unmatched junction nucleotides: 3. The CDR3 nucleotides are TGTGCCAGCAGCTTACAGGGAGGGGCCGGGGAGCTGTTTTTT. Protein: CASSLQGGAGELFF. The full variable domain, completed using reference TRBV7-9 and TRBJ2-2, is DTGVSQNPRHKITKRGQNVTFRCDPISEHNRLYWYRQTLGQGPEFLTYFQNEAQLEKSRLLSDRFSAERPKGSFSTLEIQRTEQGDSAMYLCASSLQGGAGELFFGEGSRLTVL.

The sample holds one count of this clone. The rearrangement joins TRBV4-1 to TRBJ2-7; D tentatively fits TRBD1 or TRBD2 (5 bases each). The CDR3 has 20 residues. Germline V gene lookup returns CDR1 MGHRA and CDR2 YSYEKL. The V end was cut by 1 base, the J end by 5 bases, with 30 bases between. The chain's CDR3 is CASSQVRGGGLGLPFHEQYF. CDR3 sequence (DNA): TGCGCCAGCAGCCAAGTTCGGGGCGGCGGGTTGGGGCTACCTTTCCACGAGCAGTACTTC.

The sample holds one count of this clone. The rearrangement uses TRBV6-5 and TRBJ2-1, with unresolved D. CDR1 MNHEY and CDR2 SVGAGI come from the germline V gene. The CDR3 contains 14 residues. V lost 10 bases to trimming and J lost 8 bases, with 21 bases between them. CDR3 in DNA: TGTGCCACCCCTCTGAGATGGAGCGTCTATGAGCAGTTCTTC. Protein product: CATPLRWSVYEQFF.

In nucleotides, the CDR3 is TGTGCCAGCAGAGCGACAGGGGGCTACTATGGCTACACCTTC. Translating gives CASRATGGYYGYTF. This chain uses TRBV2 with TRBJ1-2; 10 nucleotides match TRBD1. The CDR3 extends over 14 amino acids. The V gene's germline CDR1 is SNHLY and CDR2 FYNNEI. Trimming took 6 bases from V and 3 from J; bases not matched to a gene: 4. Full variable domain (remainder filled in from reference TRBV2 and TRBJ1-2): EPEVTQTPSHQVTQMGQEVILRCVPISNHLYFYWYRQILGQKVEFLVSFYNNEISEKSEIFDDQFSVERPDGSNFTLKIRSTKLEDSAMYFCASRATGGYYGYTFGSGTRLTVV.

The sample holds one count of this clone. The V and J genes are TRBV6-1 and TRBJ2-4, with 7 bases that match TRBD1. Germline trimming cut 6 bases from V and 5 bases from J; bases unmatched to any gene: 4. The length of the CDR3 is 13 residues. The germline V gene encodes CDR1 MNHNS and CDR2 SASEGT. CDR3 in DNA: TGTGCCAGCAGACCGGGACAGCAAAACATTCAGTACTTC. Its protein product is CASRPGQQNIQYF.

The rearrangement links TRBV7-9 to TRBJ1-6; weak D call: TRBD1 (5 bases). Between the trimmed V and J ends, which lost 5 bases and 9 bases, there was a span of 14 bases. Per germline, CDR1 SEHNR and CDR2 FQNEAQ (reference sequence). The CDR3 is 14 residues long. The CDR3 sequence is CASSTQGDSSPLHF. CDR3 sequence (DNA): TGTGCCAGCAGCACCCAGGGTGATAGTTCACCCCTCCACTTT.

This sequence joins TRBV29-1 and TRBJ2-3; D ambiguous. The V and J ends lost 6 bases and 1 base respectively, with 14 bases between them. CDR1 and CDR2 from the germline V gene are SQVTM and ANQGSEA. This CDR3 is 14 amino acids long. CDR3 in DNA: TGCAGCGTGATGATGTTAGCAGGCACAGATACGCAGTATTTT. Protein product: CSVMMLAGTDTQYF.

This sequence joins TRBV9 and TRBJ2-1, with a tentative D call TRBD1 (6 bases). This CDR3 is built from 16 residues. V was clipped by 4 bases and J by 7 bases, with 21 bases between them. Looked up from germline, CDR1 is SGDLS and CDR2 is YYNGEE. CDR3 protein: CASSPQTGKSVNEQFF. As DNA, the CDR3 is TGTGCCAGCAGCCCCCAGACAGGCAAGTCAGTAAATGAGCAGTTCTTC.

CDR3 loop: CAGGGGGTGDEKLFF. In DNA, the CDR3 is TGTGCCGGGGGAGGGGGAGGTACAGGTGATGAAAAACTGTTTTTT. This rearrangement joins TRBV28 to TRBJ1-4; D perhaps matches TRBD1 (6 bases). The CDR3 loop spans 15 amino acids. Per the germline V gene, CDR1 is MDHEN and CDR2 is SYDVKM. Trimming took off 11 bases at V and 6 bases at J, with 22 bases between the two ends.

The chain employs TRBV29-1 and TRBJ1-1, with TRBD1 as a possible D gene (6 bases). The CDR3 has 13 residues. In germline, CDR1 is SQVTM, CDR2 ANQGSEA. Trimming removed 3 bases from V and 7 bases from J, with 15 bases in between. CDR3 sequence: CSVEGAGTFEAFF. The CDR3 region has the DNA TGCAGCGTTGAGGGGGCGGGGACCTTTGAAGCTTTCTTT.

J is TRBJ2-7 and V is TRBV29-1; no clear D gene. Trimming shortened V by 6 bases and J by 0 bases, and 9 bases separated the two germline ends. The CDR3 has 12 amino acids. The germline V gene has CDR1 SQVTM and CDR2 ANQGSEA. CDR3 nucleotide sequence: TGCAGCGTCCGCAGGAGCTCCTACGAGCAGTACTTC. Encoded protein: CSVRRSSYEQYF.

CDR3 protein: CASSPRDRGGRETQYF. DNA for the CDR3: TGTGCCAGCAGCCCACGGGACAGGGGTGGCAGGGAGACCCAGTACTTC. V gene TRBV7-8 combines with J gene TRBJ2-5, with 10 bases lining up with TRBD1. Germline values: CDR1 SGHVS, CDR2 FQNEAQ. Germline trimming cut 5 bases from V and 5 bases from J; bases unmatched to any gene: 11. The length of the CDR3 is 16 residues. The full variable domain, rest sourced from reference TRBV7-8 and TRBJ2-5, is GAGVSQSPRYKVAKRGQDVALRCDPISGHVSLFWYQQALGQGPEFLTYFQNEAQLDKSGLPSDRFFAERPEGSVSTLKIQRTQQEDSAVYLCASSPRDRGGRETQYFGPGTRLLVL.

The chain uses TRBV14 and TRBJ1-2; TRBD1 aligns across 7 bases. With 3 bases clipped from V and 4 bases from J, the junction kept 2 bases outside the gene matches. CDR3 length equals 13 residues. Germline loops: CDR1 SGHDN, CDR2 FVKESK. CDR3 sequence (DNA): TGTGCCAGCAGCCAGGGACAGTTCTATGGCTACACCTTC. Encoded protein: CASSQGQFYGYTF. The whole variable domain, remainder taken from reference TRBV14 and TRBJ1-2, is EAGVTQFPSHSVIEKGQTVTLRCDPISGHDNLYWYRRVMGKEIKFLLHFVKESKQDESGMPNNRFLAERTGGTYSTLKVQPAELEDSGVYFCASSQGQFYGYTFGSGTRLTVV.

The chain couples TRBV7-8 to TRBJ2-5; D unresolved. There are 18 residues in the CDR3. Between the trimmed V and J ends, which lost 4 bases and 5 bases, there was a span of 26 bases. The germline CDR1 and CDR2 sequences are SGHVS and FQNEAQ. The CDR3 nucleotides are TGTGCCAGCAGCTGGATATTCCCGTCGGGTTCATCCGGGGAGACCCAGTACTTC. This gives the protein CASSWIFPSGSSGETQYF.

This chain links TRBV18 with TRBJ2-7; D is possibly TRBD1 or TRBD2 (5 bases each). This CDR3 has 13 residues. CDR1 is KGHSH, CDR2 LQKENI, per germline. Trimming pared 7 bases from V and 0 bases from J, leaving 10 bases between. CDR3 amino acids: CASWDGNSYEQYF. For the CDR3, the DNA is TGTGCCAGCTGGGACGGCAACTCCTACGAGCAGTACTTC. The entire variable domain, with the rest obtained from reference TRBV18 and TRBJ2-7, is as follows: NAGVMQNPRHLVRRRGQEARLRCSPMKGHSHVYWYRQLPEEGLKFMVYLQKENIIDESGMPKERFSAEFPKEGPSILRIQQVVRGDSAAYFCASWDGNSYEQYFGPGTRLTVT.

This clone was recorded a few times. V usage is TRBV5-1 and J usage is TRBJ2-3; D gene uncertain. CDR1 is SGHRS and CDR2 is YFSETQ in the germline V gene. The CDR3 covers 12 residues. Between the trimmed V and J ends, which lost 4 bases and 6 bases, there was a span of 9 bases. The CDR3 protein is CASSDNFDTQYF. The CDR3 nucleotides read TGCGCCAGCAGCGACAATTTCGATACGCAGTATTTT.